Each of the 19 T cell receptor beta chains below was sequenced from the same sample in a study of blood T cell repertoires in COVID-19. The method was immunoSEQ multiplex PCR; TCRdb's version includes in-frame clones alone and lacks a portion of them. The sample holds fewer than 85,000 clones; less than 85% are singletons and the top ten take roughly a fifth. The sequenced sample was peripheral blood. Every receptor here comes from a man in his 60s with acute or convalescent COVID-19.

The chain carries TRBV10-3 and TRBJ2-1; 9 nucleotides agree with TRBD1. V trimming: 4 bases; J trimming: 3 bases; junction bases outside the gene matches: 4. Germline CDR1 reads ENHRY; CDR2 reads SYGVKD. The CDR3 has 15 amino acids. DNA of the CDR3: TGTGCCATCAGTGTCCAGACAGGGGGCTACAATGAGCAGTTCTTC. Encoded protein: CAISVQTGGYNEQFF.

With regard to this clone: Compared with germline, one end of the junction differs, possibly owing to a read error. The J gene is TRBJ1-1, the V gene TRBV20-1; 8 positions match TRBD1. The CDR3 sequence is 9 residues long. Looked up from germline, CDR1 is DFQATT and CDR2 is SNEGSKA (reference sequence). CDR3 protein: CSVGQGPTF. CDR3 DNA: TGCAGTGTTGGACAGGGCCCAACTTTT.

This clone appeared a few times. The chain is built from TRBV5-5 and TRBJ1-6; maybe TRBD1 (5 bases). This CDR3 contains 17 residues. Per the germline V gene, CDR1 is SGHKS and CDR2 is YYEKEE (reference sequence). Trimming removed 1 base from V and 6 bases from J, with 17 bases in between. The CDR3, as DNA: TGTGCCAGCAGCTTGTTGGGTGGTGCAGGGTCTAATTCACCCCTCCACTTT. This encodes CASSLLGGAGSNSPLHF.

The V gene is TRBV7-6, the J gene TRBJ1-2; no firm D call. The V and J ends lost 0 bases and 6 bases respectively, with 14 bases between them. The CDR3 runs to 15 residues. CDR1 and CDR2 (germline): SGHVS, FNYEAQ. CDR3: CASSLARGAGNGYTF. CDR3 nucleotide sequence: TGTGCCAGCAGCTTAGCGCGGGGAGCGGGAAATGGCTACACCTTC.

The J gene is TRBJ2-7, the V gene TRBV6-5; D might be TRBD2 (6 bases). The CDR3 sequence is 15 residues long. V dropped 6 bases and J dropped 2 bases, with 17 bases sitting between them. Germline CDR1 reads MNHEY; CDR2 reads SVGAGI. CDR3: CASSLVVSGTYEQYF. CDR3 sequence (DNA): TGTGCCAGCAGCCTAGTGGTTAGCGGAACCTACGAGCAGTACTTC.

The V and J genes are TRBV24-1 and TRBJ1-1, with D perhaps matching TRBD1 (6 bases). CDR1 KGHDR and CDR2 SFDVKD come from the germline V gene. The CDR3 runs to 13 residues. Trimming pared 12 bases from V and 11 bases from J, leaving 24 bases between. The CDR3 spells CASRKEPGGLAFF. The CDR3 nucleotides are TGTGCCTCACGAAAGGAGCCGGGGGGCTTGGCTTTCTTT.

The chain couples TRBV27 to TRBJ2-7; TRBD1 might be the D (6 bases). V lost 2 bases to trimming and J lost 3 bases, with 14 bases between them. The CDR3 consists of 15 residues. The germline CDR1 and CDR2 sequences are MNHEY and SMNVEV (reference sequence). The CDR3 DNA is TGTGCCAGCAGTTTAGGGGCCGGGACAAGCTACGAGCAGTACTTC. It codes for CASSLGAGTSYEQYF.

DNA of the CDR3: TGTGCCAGCAGTTTCCGTTCTAGCGGGGGACACAATGAGCAGTTCTTC. Protein sequence: CASSFRSSGGHNEQFF. The chain couples TRBV28 to TRBJ2-1; 10 bases map to TRBD2. CDR1 is MDHEN, CDR2 SYDVKM, per germline. The CDR3 is 16 residues long. V was clipped by 3 bases and J by 5 bases; unmatched bases: 7.

Only one count was recorded for this clone. The chain has TRBV29-1 and TRBJ1-2; D is undetermined. V was clipped by 3 bases and J by 0 bases, with 8 bases between them. Germline V gives CDR1 SQVTM, CDR2 ANQGSEA. CDR3 length equals 13 residues. Written as DNA, the CDR3 is TGCAGCGTTGATAAGGACTCTAACTATGGCTACACCTTC. Translating it yields CSVDKDSNYGYTF.

The chain uses TRBV24-1 and TRBJ2-3, with 8 nucleotides matching TRBD2. V trimming: 5 bases; J trimming: 4 bases; junction bases outside the gene matches: 4. Germline assignment: CDR1 KGHDR and CDR2 SFDVKD. The CDR3 totals 14 residues. The CDR3 DNA is TGTGCCACCAGTGGGCGGGAGGCCTCAGATACGCAGTATTTT. It is translated as CATSGREASDTQYF.

J is TRBJ2-1 and V is TRBV7-3, with 8 bases aligning to TRBD2. The junction had 8 bases not matched to a gene; V was cut back by 5 bases and J by 8 bases. Looked up from germline, CDR1 is SGHTA and CDR2 is FQGTGA. The CDR3 is made up of 14 amino acids. For the CDR3, the DNA is TGTGCCAGCAGCCCCCAAAGCGGGAGCGATGAGCAGTTCTTC. Translating gives CASSPQSGSDEQFF.

The chain links TRBV28 to TRBJ2-3, with a weak D call TRBD1 (6 bases). CDR3 length equals 12 residues. Trimming removed 8 bases from V and 3 bases from J, with 9 bases in between. Germline V gene sequence: CDR1 MDHEN, CDR2 SYDVKM. The DNA for the CDR3 is TGTGCCAGCGGAGGACAGACAGATACGCAGTATTTT. Translating gives CASGGQTDTQYF.

This clone was seen only a few times. This chain connects TRBV6-6 to TRBJ2-3, with 9 bases matching TRBD1. The CDR3 spans 16 residues. Germline CDR1 and CDR2: MNHNY and SVGAGI (reference sequence). V lost 5 bases and J lost 2; bases outside the gene matches: 8. DNA for the CDR3: TGTGCCAGCAGTCCCGGACAGGGGCGGATCACAGATACGCAGTATTTT. It codes for CASSPGQGRITDTQYF.

This clone has a single count. CDR3 nucleotide sequence: TGTGCCAGCAGTGAAGCCGACCGGGAAGAGCAGTACGTC. Amino acid sequence: CASSEADREEQYV. The gene calls are TRBV6-1 and TRBJ2-7; D might be TRBD2 (5 bases). The CDR3 sequence is 13 residues long. With 0 bases removed from V and 7 bases from J, the gap between germline ends came to 10 bases. Germline V gene sequence: CDR1 MNHNS, CDR2 SASEGT.

The chain couples TRBV6-5 to TRBJ1-6, with 8 bases matching TRBD1. The J segment lost 8 bases and the V segment lost 6 bases, leaving 0 bases of the junction unmatched. CDR1 is MNHEY, CDR2 SVGAGI, per germline. The CDR3 runs to 12 residues. In nucleotides, the CDR3 is TGTGCCAGCAGGGACAGGGATTCACCCCTCCACTTT. It specifies CASRDRDSPLHF.

This clone occurred a few times. The gene calls are TRBV7-9 and TRBJ1-2, with D unresolved. Germline CDR1 and CDR2: SEHNR and FQNEAQ (reference sequence). Trimming took off 2 bases at V and 1 base at J, with 14 bases between the two ends. The CDR3 is 16 residues long. The CDR3 loop is CASSLREGNYNYGYTF. The CDR3 nucleotides are TGTGCCAGCAGCTTACGGGAGGGTAACTATAACTATGGCTACACCTTC.

This clone was seen more than once but under ten times. V usage is TRBV18 and J usage is TRBJ2-3; 9 bases fit TRBD1. The CDR3 covers 15 residues. V dropped 6 bases and J dropped 2; count of bases not matched to a gene: 6. The germline gives CDR1 KGHSH, CDR2 LQKENI. Written as DNA, the CDR3 is TGTGCCAGCTCGACGGGACAGGGCCACACAGATACGCAGTATTTT. It specifies CASSTGQGHTDTQYF.

The CDR3 is CASSSDRGGQETQYF. In nucleotides, the CDR3 is TGTGCCAGCAGCTCGGACAGGGGGGGCCAAGAGACCCAGTACTTC. J is TRBJ2-5 and V is TRBV11-3; the match to TRBD1 covers 10 bases. Germline assignment: CDR1 SGHNT and CDR2 YENEEA. V shed 4 bases, J shed 1 base, and the junction held 3 bases outside the gene matches. CDR3 length equals 15 residues.

This clone was seen a handful of times. The gene calls are TRBV6-1 and TRBJ1-5; tentatively, D is TRBD1 (5 bases). V lost 3 bases to trimming and J lost 9 bases, with 12 bases between them. Per germline, CDR1 MNHNS and CDR2 SASEGT. The length of the CDR3 is 13 residues. The CDR3 nucleotides are TGTGCCAGCAGTGAGGTAGGGACTCCGCCCCAGCATTTT. Translation gives CASSEVGTPPQHF.